These T cell receptor beta chains were read from a single sample in a study of T cells in Graves' hyperthyroidism and ophthalmopathy. MiXCR, run by TCRdb on the multiplex PCR reads, gives a single entry per CDR3 protein. The sample gives about 250,000 distinct CDR3 sequences, about 25% of which show up once; around 32% is in the top ten. The sequencing sample was made of blood. Source of these receptors: a woman aged 40 to 55 with Graves' ophthalmopathy. The CDR3 runs from the conserved cysteine through the conserved F or W. D genes are given only for firm matches. Clone size is stated in some rows and not others, as once, few, many or a class when expanded.

TRBJ2-7,many,TRBV6-1,TRBD1,CASSEALGGSLGEQYF,TGTGCCAGCAGTGAAGCTTTAGGGGGCTCCTTAGGGGAGCAGTACTTC
TRBJ2-2,many,TRBV2,-,CASSPQLSGELFF,TGTGCCAGCAGTCCACAGCTTTCCGGGGAGCTGTTTTTT
TRBJ2-5,-,TRBV28,-,CASSRTGIGGETQYF,TGTGCCAGCAGCCGTACAGGAATCGGTGGGGAGACCCAGTACTTC
TRBJ2-5,-,TRBV2,-,CASSSTGFGFGETQYF,TGTGCCAGCAGTAGTACAGGGTTCGGCTTCGGGGAGACCCAGTACTTC
TRBJ2-7,many,TRBV11-1,TRBD2,CASSPPSGTSGFYEQYF,TGTGCCAGCAGCCCTCCTTCCGGGACTAGCGGTTTCTACGAGCAGTACTTC
TRBJ1-1,many,TRBV6-1,TRBD1,CASILRTGVMNTEAFF,TGTGCCAGCATCCTACGTACAGGGGTCATGAACACTGAAGCTTTCTTT
TRBJ2-3,many,TRBV28,-,CASLSNRDPDTQYF,TGTGCCAGCCTATCGAACAGGGATCCAGATACGCAGTATTTT
TRBJ2-7,many,TRBV18,TRBD2,CASSPRTGGESYEQYF,TGTGCCAGCTCACCACGCACGGGGGGGGAATCCTACGAGCAGTACTTC
TRBJ1-1,many,TRBV15,-,CATSRRGLSTEAFF,TGTGCCACCAGCAGACGGGGGCTGAGCACTGAAGCTTTCTTT
TRBJ2-7,many,TRBV6-1,-,CASSANTGTYEQYF,TGTGCCAGCAGTGCTAATACAGGGACCTACGAGCAGTACTTC
TRBJ1-2,many,TRBV6-5,TRBD1,CASSSKPPGQGDYGYTF,TGTGCCAGCAGTTCAAAACCACCGGGACAGGGGGACTATGGCTACACCTTC
TRBJ1-1,few,TRBV12-3/TRBV12-4,-,CASSLAYGGQWGAFF,TGTGCCAGCAGTTTAGCTTACGGTGGGCAGTGGGGAGCTTTCTTT
TRBJ1-1,many,TRBV12-3/TRBV12-4,-,CASSLSGSTEAFF,TGTGCCAGCAGTTTGTCGGGGAGTACTGAAGCTTTCTTT
TRBJ1-5,few,TRBV4-2,TRBD1,CASSMGTASNQPQHF,TGTGCCAGTAGTATGGGGACAGCCAGCAATCAGCCCCAGCATTTT
TRBJ2-6,few,TRBV20-1,TRBD1,CSASRTGISGANVLTF,TGCAGTGCTAGTAGGACAGGCATCTCTGGGGCCAACGTCCTGACTTTC
TRBJ2-5,many,TRBV28,-,CASSLHLDREEDETQYF,TGTGCCAGCAGTCTCCACCTCGACAGGGAGGAGGATGAGACCCAGTACTTC
TRBJ2-7,many,TRBV28,-,CASSSPTGPYEQYF,TGTGCCAGCAGTTCCCCGACAGGCCCCTACGAGCAGTACTTC
TRBJ2-2,many,TRBV20-1,-,CSAHSRGRGTGELFF,TGCAGTGCTCACAGCAGGGGCCGGGGCACCGGGGAGCTGTTTTTT
TRBJ2-5,many,TRBV29-1,TRBD2,CSVEVAPNAGAQYF,TGCAGCGTTGAGGTGGCACCAAACGCGGGGGCCCAGTACTTC
TRBJ2-5,-,TRBV7-2,-,CASSPSHQETQYF,TGTGCCAGCAGCCCATCTCACCAAGAGACCCAGTACTTC
TRBJ1-2,many,TRBV30,-,CAWSPQTNYGYTF,TGTGCCTGGAGTCCACAGACTAACTATGGCTACACCTTC
TRBJ1-1,-,TRBV5-5,-,CASSFTLGLQNTEAFF,TGTGCCAGCAGCTTCACCTTGGGACTGCAGAACACTGAAGCTTTCTTT
TRBJ1-5,-,TRBV20-1,TRBD1,CSAPLTGGRQPQHF,TGCAGTGCCCCACTGACAGGGGGCCGTCAGCCCCAGCATTTT
TRBJ2-7,-,TRBV7-8,TRBD2,CASSSIAGTNYEQYF,TGTGCCAGCAGCTCAATAGCGGGAACTAACTACGAGCAGTACTTC
TRBJ2-6,many,TRBV6-4,TRBD2,CASRGGRGLAGDGSGANVLTF,TGTGCCAGCAGAGGGGGTCGGGGACTAGCGGGAGACGGATCTGGGGCCAACGTCCTGACTTTC
TRBJ1-2,many,TRBV5-4,TRBD1,CASSLGQAPGYTF,TGTGCCAGCAGCTTAGGACAGGCGCCCGGCTACACCTTC
TRBJ2-5,many,TRBV12-3/TRBV12-4,-,CASSSSGGSIETQYF,TGTGCCAGCAGTTCCTCAGGAGGGTCGATTGAGACCCAGTACTTC
TRBJ1-1,-,TRBV25-1,-,CASRGLTEAFF,TGTGCCAGCAGAGGGTTGACTGAAGCTTTCTTT
TRBJ1-5,many,TRBV20-1,-,CSARVEAGAQPQHF,TGCAGTGCTAGAGTGGAGGCAGGGGCGCAGCCCCAGCATTTT
TRBJ1-1,many,TRBV28,-,CASSATGTWGLGTEAFF,TGTGCCAGCAGTGCTACCGGAACCTGGGGATTGGGCACTGAAGCTTTCTTT
TRBJ2-5,many,TRBV4-2,TRBD2,CASSPRAATSGGQETQYF,TGTGCCAGCAGCCCTCGGGCGGCCACTAGCGGGGGCCAAGAGACCCAGTACTTC
TRBJ2-2,-,TRBV12-3/TRBV12-4,TRBD1,CATGQGLAGELFF,TGTGCCACCGGACAGGGGTTGGCCGGGGAGCTGTTTTTT
TRBJ2-7,-,TRBV28,TRBD2,CASSLKLSGPTYEQYF,TGTGCCAGCAGTTTAAAACTTAGCGGGCCAACCTACGAGCAGTACTTC
TRBJ2-7,-,TRBV7-2,TRBD2,CASSLGWVAGMYF,TGTGCCAGCAGCTTAGGCTGGGTAGCGGGAATGTACTTC
TRBJ2-4,few,TRBV18,-,CASSPTAVLAKNIQYF,TGTGCCAGCTCACCCACAGCGGTATTGGCCAAAAACATTCAGTACTTC
TRBJ2-1,-,TRBV11-3,TRBD2,CASSTSGHLYNEQFF,TGTGCCAGCAGCACTAGCGGGCACCTCTACAATGAGCAGTTCTTC
TRBJ2-7,many,TRBV27,TRBD2,CASSFSTSGSYEQYF,TGTGCCAGCAGTTTTTCGACTAGCGGGAGCTACGAGCAGTACTTC
TRBJ2-1,-,TRBV29-1,TRBD1,CSATQGSNEQFF,TGCAGCGCAACACAGGGGTCCAACGAGCAGTTCTTC
TRBJ1-5,few,TRBV6-5,-,CASSYSALGQPQHF,TGTGCCAGCAGTTACTCGGCGCTGGGCCAGCCCCAGCATTTT
TRBJ2-5,-,TRBV27,TRBD1,CASSSGGVIETQYF,TGTGCCAGCAGTTCAGGGGGCGTTATAGAGACCCAGTACTTC
TRBJ2-7,-,TRBV28,TRBD2,CASRQGTSGGYEQYF,TGTGCCAGCAGACAAGGGACTAGCGGGGGCTACGAGCAGTACTTC
TRBJ2-7,many,TRBV2,-,CASSRWNEQYF,TGTGCCAGCAGTAGGTGGAACGAGCAGTACTTC
TRBJ1-5,-,TRBV2,-,CASSELMGNQPQHF,TGTGCCAGCAGTGAATTGATGGGAAATCAGCCCCAGCATTTT
TRBJ2-2,-,TRBV18,-,CASSPPPGKTGELFF,TGTGCCAGCTCACCACCCCCGGGAAAGACCGGGGAGCTGTTTTTT
TRBJ2-2,many,TRBV19,-,CASSMKAGGPGELFF,TGTGCCAGTAGTATGAAAGCTGGAGGCCCCGGGGAGCTGTTTTTT
TRBJ2-2,many,TRBV7-3,-,CASSLTFPSYGGELFF,TGTGCCAGCAGCTTAACGTTCCCTAGCTATGGCGGGGAGCTGTTTTTT
TRBJ1-5,many,TRBV30,-,CAWAGMSSQPQHF,TGTGCCTGGGCAGGGATGAGCAGTCAGCCCCAGCATTTT
TRBJ2-6,many,TRBV6-5,-,CASRKGSGANVLTF,TGTGCCAGTCGGAAGGGATCCGGGGCCAACGTCCTGACTTTC
TRBJ2-2,many,TRBV6-2/TRBV6-3,TRBD2,CASSPGTSGRRANTGELFF,TGTGCCAGCAGTCCCGGGACTAGCGGGAGAAGGGCGAACACCGGGGAGCTGTTTTTT
TRBJ1-3,many,TRBV5-1,-,CASSLEVVSSGNTIYF,TGCGCCAGCAGCTTGGAAGTGGTGAGCTCTGGAAACACCATATATTTT
TRBJ2-7,many,TRBV6-1,TRBD1,CASSGTGQGPYYEQYF,TGTGCCAGCAGTGGAACGGGACAGGGCCCCTACTACGAGCAGTACTTC
TRBJ2-4,many,TRBV30,-,CAWSVGGVKNIQYF,TGTGCCTGGAGTGTGGGGGGAGTTAAAAACATTCAGTACTTC